Listed below are T cell receptor beta chains from one sample, sequenced in a study of blood T cell repertoires in COVID-19. Only in-frame clones appear in the TCRdb table, and some are missing; sequencing was by immunoSEQ multiplex PCR. This sample yields 270,000 or so clones, of which approximately 90% are seen a single time; about 3% belongs to the top ten. The sample consisted of PBMCs or T cells enriched from blood (not recorded which). The receptors come from a man in his forties who had been exposed to COVID-19. Each CDR3 is given with its conserved first and last residue. A D gene is named only where the DNA matches it firmly. Expanded clones are given a class, and other clones once, few, many or no size at all.

d_call: .
v_call: TRBV5-6
j_call: TRBJ1-1
clone_size: .
cdr3_nt: TGTGCCAGCAGCTTGGCCGGGAGCCCTGAAGCTTTCTTT
cdr3_aa: CASSLAGSPEAFF

d_call: .
v_call: TRBV7-3
j_call: TRBJ2-3
clone_size: .
cdr3_nt: TGTGCCAGCAGGGCAGACAGTTCGGATACGCAGTATTTT
cdr3_aa: CASRADSSDTQYF

d_call: .
v_call: TRBV9
j_call: TRBJ2-2
clone_size: .
cdr3_nt: TGTGCCAGCAGCGTTAATACGGGAGCCCCCACCGGGGAGCTGTTTTTT
cdr3_aa: CASSVNTGAPTGELFF

d_call: .
v_call: TRBV4-1
j_call: TRBJ2-5
clone_size: .
cdr3_nt: TGCGCCAGCAGCCAAGATCCAGACCAAGAGACCCAGTACTTC
cdr3_aa: CASSQDPDQETQYF

d_call: TRBD2
v_call: TRBV30
j_call: TRBJ2-2
clone_size: .
cdr3_nt: TGTGCCTGGAGTGCCCCGGGACTAGCGGGAGAAACCGGGGAGCTGTTTTTT
cdr3_aa: CAWSAPGLAGETGELFF

d_call: TRBD1
v_call: TRBV29-1
j_call: TRBJ2-1
clone_size: .
cdr3_nt: TGCAGCGTTGATTATGGCAGGGGGCTCCATGAGCAGTTCTTC
cdr3_aa: CSVDYGRGLHEQFF

d_call: TRBD2
v_call: TRBV19
j_call: TRBJ2-3
clone_size: .
cdr3_nt: TGTGCCAGTAGTATTTTACTAGCGGATAGCACAGATACGCAGTATTTT
cdr3_aa: CASSILLADSTDTQYF

d_call: .
v_call: TRBV6-5
j_call: TRBJ1-1
clone_size: .
cdr3_nt: TGTGCCAGCAGCCCGACAGGCCGAGGGTGGGCTTTCTTT
cdr3_aa: CASSPTGRGWAFF

d_call: .
v_call: TRBV19
j_call: TRBJ1-2
clone_size: .
cdr3_nt: TGTGCCAGTAGTTTAAAGGCGGATGGCTACACCTTC
cdr3_aa: CASSLKADGYTF

d_call: TRBD1
v_call: TRBV25-1
j_call: TRBJ1-2
clone_size: .
cdr3_nt: TGTGCCAGCAGTGAACTCGACAGGGGGCACTATGGCTACACCTTC
cdr3_aa: CASSELDRGHYGYTF

d_call: .
v_call: TRBV2
j_call: TRBJ2-7
clone_size: .
cdr3_nt: TGTGCCAGCACTGGAGGACGGAGCTCCTACGAGCAGTACTTC
cdr3_aa: CASTGGRSSYEQYF

d_call: TRBD1
v_call: TRBV6-5
j_call: TRBJ1-1
clone_size: .
cdr3_nt: TGTGCCAGCAGCGGGACAGGGTCAAAACCTGAAGCTTTCTTT
cdr3_aa: CASSGTGSKPEAFF

d_call: TRBD1
v_call: TRBV5-1
j_call: TRBJ2-1
clone_size: once
cdr3_nt: TGCGCCAGCAGCGTCCGACCGGGACAGTCCTACAATGAGCAGTTCTTC
cdr3_aa: CASSVRPGQSYNEQFF

d_call: .
v_call: TRBV19
j_call: TRBJ2-2
clone_size: .
cdr3_nt: TGTGCCAGTAGTATCCTACAGGGCGGCACCGGGGAGCTGTTTTTT
cdr3_aa: CASSILQGGTGELFF

d_call: TRBD1
v_call: TRBV5-1
j_call: TRBJ2-7
clone_size: .
cdr3_nt: TGCGCCAGCAAACCCGGGACAGGGGATATCTCCTACGAGCAGTACTTC
cdr3_aa: CASKPGTGDISYEQYF

d_call: .
v_call: TRBV28
j_call: TRBJ2-5
clone_size: .
cdr3_nt: TGTGCCAGCAGTTCCGGGGTGGAGACCCAGTACTTC
cdr3_aa: CASSSGVETQYF

d_call: TRBD2
v_call: TRBV5-6
j_call: TRBJ2-1
clone_size: .
cdr3_nt: TGTGCCAGCAGCTGGCCTTTAAGGACTAGCGTGGGCCGTGAGCAGTTCTTC
cdr3_aa: CASSWPLRTSVGREQFF

d_call: .
v_call: TRBV19
j_call: TRBJ2-3
clone_size: once
cdr3_nt: TGTGCCAGTAGTGCCCGGACAGATACGCAGTATTTT
cdr3_aa: CASSARTDTQYF

d_call: .
v_call: TRBV24-1
j_call: TRBJ2-4
clone_size: .
cdr3_nt: TGTGCCACCAGTGACTCTCAGACATCAGCCAAAAACATTCAGTACTTC
cdr3_aa: CATSDSQTSAKNIQYF

d_call: TRBD2
v_call: TRBV25-1
j_call: TRBJ2-7
clone_size: .
cdr3_nt: TGTGCCAGCAGTGGATTTTTAGCGGGCTACGAGCAGTACTTC
cdr3_aa: CASSGFLAGYEQYF

d_call: TRBD1
v_call: TRBV25-1
j_call: TRBJ1-1
clone_size: .
cdr3_nt: TGTGCCAGCAGTGATGCCGGGACAGGGGACACTGAAGCTTTCTTT
cdr3_aa: CASSDAGTGDTEAFF

d_call: TRBD1
v_call: TRBV2
j_call: TRBJ1-5
clone_size: .
cdr3_nt: TGTGCCAGCAGTGACAGACAGGGCTCCAATCAGCCCCAGCATTTT
cdr3_aa: CASSDRQGSNQPQHF

d_call: TRBD1
v_call: TRBV28
j_call: TRBJ2-7
clone_size: .
cdr3_nt: TGTGCCAGCAACTACGGGACAGGGGTCTACGAGCAGTACTTC
cdr3_aa: CASNYGTGVYEQYF

d_call: .
v_call: TRBV5-4
j_call: TRBJ1-6
clone_size: .
cdr3_nt: TGTGCCAGCAGCTTAGGGAGCTCCTATAATTCACCCCTCCACTTT
cdr3_aa: CASSLGSSYNSPLHF

d_call: .
v_call: TRBV7-9
j_call: TRBJ2-7
clone_size: .
cdr3_nt: TGTGCCAGCAGCCCGAGGGCCAAAAGCTCCTACGAGCAGTACTTC
cdr3_aa: CASSPRAKSSYEQYF

d_call: .
v_call: TRBV7-2
j_call: TRBJ2-1
clone_size: .
cdr3_nt: TGTGCCAGCAGCTTAGTGACACCTTACAATGAGCAGTTCTTC
cdr3_aa: CASSLVTPYNEQFF

d_call: .
v_call: TRBV7-9
j_call: TRBJ2-1
clone_size: .
cdr3_nt: TGTGCCAGCAGCTCGAGGGGGTACTACGACAATGAGCAGTTCTTC
cdr3_aa: CASSSRGYYDNEQFF

d_call: TRBD1
v_call: TRBV11-2
j_call: TRBJ1-4
clone_size: .
cdr3_nt: TGTGCCAGCAGCTCGTCTCCGGGACAGGGCAATGAAAAACTGTTTTTT
cdr3_aa: CASSSSPGQGNEKLFF

d_call: .
v_call: TRBV30
j_call: TRBJ2-1
clone_size: .
cdr3_nt: TGTGCCTGGAGTGTCTCCAGAAGCAATGAGCAGTTCTTC
cdr3_aa: CAWSVSRSNEQFF

d_call: .
v_call: TRBV20-1
j_call: TRBJ2-3
clone_size: .
cdr3_nt: TGCAGTGCTAGTTCTCTTTTTCGCACAGATACGCAGTATTTT
cdr3_aa: CSASSLFRTDTQYF

d_call: .
v_call: TRBV20-1
j_call: TRBJ2-7
clone_size: .
cdr3_nt: TGCAGTGCCGTAAAGACGGGCGAGCAGTACTTC
cdr3_aa: CSAVKTGEQYF

d_call: .
v_call: TRBV11-2
j_call: TRBJ1-1
clone_size: .
cdr3_nt: TGTGCCAGCAGTCGCCGACCGGGGGAGGCGAACACTGAAGCTTTCTTT
cdr3_aa: CASSRRPGEANTEAFF